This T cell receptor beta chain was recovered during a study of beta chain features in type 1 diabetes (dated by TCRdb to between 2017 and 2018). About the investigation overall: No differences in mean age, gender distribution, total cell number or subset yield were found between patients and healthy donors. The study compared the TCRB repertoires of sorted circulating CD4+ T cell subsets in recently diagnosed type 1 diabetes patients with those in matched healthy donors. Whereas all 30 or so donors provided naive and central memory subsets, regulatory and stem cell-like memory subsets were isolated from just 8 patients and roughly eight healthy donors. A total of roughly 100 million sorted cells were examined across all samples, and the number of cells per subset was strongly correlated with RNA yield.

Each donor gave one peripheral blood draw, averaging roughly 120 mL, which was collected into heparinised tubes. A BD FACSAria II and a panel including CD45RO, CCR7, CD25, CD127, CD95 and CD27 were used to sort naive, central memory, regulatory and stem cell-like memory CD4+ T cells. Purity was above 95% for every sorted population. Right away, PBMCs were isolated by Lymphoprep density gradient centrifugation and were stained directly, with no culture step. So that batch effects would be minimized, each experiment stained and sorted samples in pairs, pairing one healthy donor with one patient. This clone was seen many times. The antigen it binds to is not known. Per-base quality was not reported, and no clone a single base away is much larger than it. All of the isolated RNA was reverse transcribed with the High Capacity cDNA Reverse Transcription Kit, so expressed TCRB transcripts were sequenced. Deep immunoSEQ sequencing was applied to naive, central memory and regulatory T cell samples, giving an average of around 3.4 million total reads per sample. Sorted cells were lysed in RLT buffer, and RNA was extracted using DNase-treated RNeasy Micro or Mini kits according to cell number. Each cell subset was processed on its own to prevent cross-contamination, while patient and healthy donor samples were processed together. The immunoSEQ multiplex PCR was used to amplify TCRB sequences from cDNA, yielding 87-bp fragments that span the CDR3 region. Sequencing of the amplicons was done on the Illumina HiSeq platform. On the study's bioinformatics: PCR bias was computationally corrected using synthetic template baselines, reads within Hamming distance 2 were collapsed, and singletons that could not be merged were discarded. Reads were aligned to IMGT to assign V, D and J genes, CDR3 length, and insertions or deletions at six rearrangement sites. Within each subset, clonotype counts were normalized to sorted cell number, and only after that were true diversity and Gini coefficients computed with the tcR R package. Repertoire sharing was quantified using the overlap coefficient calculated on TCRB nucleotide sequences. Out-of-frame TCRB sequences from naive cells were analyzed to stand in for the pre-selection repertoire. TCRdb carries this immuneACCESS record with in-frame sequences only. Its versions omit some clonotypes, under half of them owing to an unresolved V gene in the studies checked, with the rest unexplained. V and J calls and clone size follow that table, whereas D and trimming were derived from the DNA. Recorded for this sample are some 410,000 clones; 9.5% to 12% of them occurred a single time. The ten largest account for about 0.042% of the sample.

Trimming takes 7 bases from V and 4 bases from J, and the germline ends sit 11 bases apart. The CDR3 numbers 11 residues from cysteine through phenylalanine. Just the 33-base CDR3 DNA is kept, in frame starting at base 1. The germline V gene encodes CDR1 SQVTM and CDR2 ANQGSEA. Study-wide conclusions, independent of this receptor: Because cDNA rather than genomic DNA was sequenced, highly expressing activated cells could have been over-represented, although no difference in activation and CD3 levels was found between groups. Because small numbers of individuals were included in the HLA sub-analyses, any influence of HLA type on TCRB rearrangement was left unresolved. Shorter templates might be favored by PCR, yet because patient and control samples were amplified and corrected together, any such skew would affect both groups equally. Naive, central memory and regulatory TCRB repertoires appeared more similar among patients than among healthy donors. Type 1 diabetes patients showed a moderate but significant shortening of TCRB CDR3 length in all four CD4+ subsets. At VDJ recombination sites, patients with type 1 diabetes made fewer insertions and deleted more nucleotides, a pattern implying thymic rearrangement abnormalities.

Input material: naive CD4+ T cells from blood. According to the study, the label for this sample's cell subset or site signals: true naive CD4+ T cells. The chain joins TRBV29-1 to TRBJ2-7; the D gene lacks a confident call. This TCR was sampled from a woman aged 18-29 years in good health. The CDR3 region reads CSGATRYEQYF. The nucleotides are TGCAGCGGGGCGACACGATACGAGCAGTACTTC.